This T cell receptor (beta chain) comes out of a study of blood T cell repertoires in COVID-19. Turning to the study itself: Italy, Spain and the United States were the sources of the convalescent and acute COVID-19 samples.

Enrollment of patients from Seattle took place during active infection, with longitudinal follow-up. This CDR3 is 15 amino acids long. Looked up from germline, CDR1 is SNHLY and CDR2 is FYNNEI. V lost 6 bases to trimming and J lost 0 bases; unmatched junction nucleotides: 4. Only in-frame clones appear in the TCRdb table, and some are missing; sequencing was by immunoSEQ multiplex PCR. Altogether around 230,000 clones are present, approximately 85% being singletons, with the ten largest covering around 5.5%. The sample taken for sequencing was peripheral blood. This chain joins TRBV2 and TRBJ1-3; 8 bases fit TRBD1. This clonotype was obtained from a man between 50 and 59 years old with COVID-19, enrolled during active disease. CDR3 protein: CASSLQGVSGNTIYF. CDR3 DNA sequence: TGTGCCAGCAGCCTACAGGGGGTCTCTGGAAACACCATATATTTT. Full variable domain (remainder filled in from reference TRBV2 and TRBJ1-3): EPEVTQTPSHQVTQMGQEVILRCVPISNHLYFYWYRQILGQKVEFLVSFYNNEISEKSEIFDDQFSVERPDGSNFTLKIRSTKLEDSAMYFCASSLQGVSGNTIYFGEGSWLTVV.